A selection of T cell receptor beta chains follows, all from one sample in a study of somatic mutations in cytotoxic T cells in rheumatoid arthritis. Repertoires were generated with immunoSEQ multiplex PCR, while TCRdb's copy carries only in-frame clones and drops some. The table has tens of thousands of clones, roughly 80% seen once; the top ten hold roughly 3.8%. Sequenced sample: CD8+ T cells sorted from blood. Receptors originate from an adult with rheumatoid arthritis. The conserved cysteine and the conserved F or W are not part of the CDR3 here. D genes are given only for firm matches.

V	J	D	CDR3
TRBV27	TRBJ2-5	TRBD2	ASSLHLRLAGSWETQY
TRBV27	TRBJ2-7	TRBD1	ASSYPGQRGEQY
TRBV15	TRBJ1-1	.	ATSRPPWERKNTEAF
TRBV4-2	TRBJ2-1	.	ASSQEVGWGTTYNEQF
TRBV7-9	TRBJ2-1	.	ASSSFIITGFVNEQF
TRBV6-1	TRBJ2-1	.	ASSFQESSYNEQF
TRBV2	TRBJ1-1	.	ASSERGLWTLNTEAF
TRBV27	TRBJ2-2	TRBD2	ASAFLRLAGGSVTGELF
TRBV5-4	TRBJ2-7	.	ASSFTGSPSYEQY
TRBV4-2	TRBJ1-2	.	ASSQEEFPLGYT
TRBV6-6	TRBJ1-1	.	ASSYSSDTGTEAF
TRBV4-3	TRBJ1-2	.	ASSQESNYGYT
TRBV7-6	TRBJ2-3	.	ASRAHPDSTDTQY
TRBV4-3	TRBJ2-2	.	ASSQDSAILSSNTGELF
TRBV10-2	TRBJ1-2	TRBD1	ASSEWGQGVDGYT
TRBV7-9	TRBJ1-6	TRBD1	ASSFYQGENSPLH
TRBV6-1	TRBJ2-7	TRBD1	ASSEKTGDGYEQY
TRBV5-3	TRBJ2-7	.	ARSLRSLAAYEQY
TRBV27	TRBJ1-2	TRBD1	ASSFGGGGYGYT
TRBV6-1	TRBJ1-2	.	ASRAYRAYNYGYT
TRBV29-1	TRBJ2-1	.	SVAYNEQF
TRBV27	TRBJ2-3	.	ASALTGPGTDTQY
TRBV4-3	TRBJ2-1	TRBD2	ASSQTSASSYNEQF
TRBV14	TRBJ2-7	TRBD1	ASSQGWNRGESYEQY
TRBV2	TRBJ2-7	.	ASRDSHYEQY
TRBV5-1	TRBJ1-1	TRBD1	ASSLGGRTGHPVNTEAF
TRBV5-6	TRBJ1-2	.	ASSRSGWGGYGYT
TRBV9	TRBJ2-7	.	ASSADRYPYEQY
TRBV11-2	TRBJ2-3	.	ASSPPSTDTQY
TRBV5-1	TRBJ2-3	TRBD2	ASTWTSGVTDTQY
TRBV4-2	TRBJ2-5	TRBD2	ASSQEGLATQETQY
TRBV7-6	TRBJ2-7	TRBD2	ASSLGVGEGYEQY
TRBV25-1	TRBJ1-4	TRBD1	ASSARQGFNEKLF
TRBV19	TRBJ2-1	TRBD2	ASSIFGGEYNEQF
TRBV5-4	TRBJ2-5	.	ASSHNTAVETQY
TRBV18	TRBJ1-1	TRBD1	ASSPRQGSREAF
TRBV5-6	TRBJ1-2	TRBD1	ASSDQTGGNYGYT
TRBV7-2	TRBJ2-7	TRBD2	ASSGAAGSYEQY
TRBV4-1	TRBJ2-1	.	ASSQGRAVFSYNEQF
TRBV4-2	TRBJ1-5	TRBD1	ASSPRGQGSPGQPQH
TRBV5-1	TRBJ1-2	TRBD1	ASSSGQGSYGYT
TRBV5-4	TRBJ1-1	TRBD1	ASSLPDRMNTEAF
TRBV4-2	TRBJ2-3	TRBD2	ASSLQLAGGHADTQY
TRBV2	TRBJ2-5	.	ASTLRGAETQY
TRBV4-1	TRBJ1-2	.	ASSREPGAFNYGYT
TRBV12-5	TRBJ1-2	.	ASGLDAGQVFYGYT
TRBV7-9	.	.	ASSPVVSGRTYEQY
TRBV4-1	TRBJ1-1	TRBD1	ASSQGQGAGTEAF
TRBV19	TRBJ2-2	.	ASSMSLTGELF
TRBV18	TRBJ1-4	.	ASSPRHTYEKLF
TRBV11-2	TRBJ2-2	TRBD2	ASSLAGGSTGELF
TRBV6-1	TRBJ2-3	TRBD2	ASRGLAGFTDTQY
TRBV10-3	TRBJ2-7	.	AISDYRSYEQY
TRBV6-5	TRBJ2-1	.	ASSPTGQGGEF